The clone carrying this T cell receptor beta chain was observed a handful of times. The antigen remains undetermined. This sample was taken from a study of blood T cells in healthy people across ages. A J-beta primer mix and a sample-barcoded 5' primer were used in a second PCR of about 7 to 12 cycles. All samples gave at least 2.5 million CDR3-containing paired-end reads. One entry per CDR3 protein, called by TCRdb with MiXCR from the 5' RACE reads. This table has roughly 790,000 distinct CDR3 sequences, 35% to 45% appearing once. The CDR3 extends over 17 amino acids. Trimming took 0 bases from V and 5 from J; bases not matched to a gene: 8. CDR1 and CDR2 from the germline V gene are MNHEY and SMNVEV (reference sequence). Notes on the study in general: Age showed a roughly linear inverse relationship with TCR beta diversity per million T cells.

The sequence came from a woman aged 55-70 years in good health. The sequenced sample consisted of blood. The chain combines TRBV27 with TRBJ1-1, with TRBD1 matching 11 bases. The CDR3, as DNA: TGTGCCAGCAGTTTATCGAGGACAGGGGGCGCGTGGACTGAAGCTTTCTTT. It codes for CASSLSRTGGAWTEAFF.